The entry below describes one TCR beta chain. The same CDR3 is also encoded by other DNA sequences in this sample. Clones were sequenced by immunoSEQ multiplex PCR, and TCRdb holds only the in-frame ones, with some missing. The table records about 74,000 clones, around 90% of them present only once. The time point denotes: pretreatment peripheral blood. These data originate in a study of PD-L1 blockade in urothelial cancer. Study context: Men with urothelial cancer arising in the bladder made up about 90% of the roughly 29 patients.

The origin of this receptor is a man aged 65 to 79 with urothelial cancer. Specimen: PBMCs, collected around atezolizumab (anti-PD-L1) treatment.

CDR3 in DNA: TGTGCCAGCAGCGTAGGAGCCTCGAACACTGAAGCTTTCTTT. Amino acid sequence: CASSVGASNTEAFF. V and J are TRBV9 and TRBJ1-1; D is unresolved. The CDR3 totals 14 residues. The germline V and J ends were trimmed by 0 bases and 1 base, with 7 bases remaining between them. Germline CDR1 reads SGDLS; CDR2 reads YYNGEE.